These 31 T cell receptor beta chains share one sample of origin, sequenced in a study of OX40 agonist ivuxolimab in advanced cancers. Repertoires were generated with immunoSEQ multiplex PCR, while TCRdb's copy carries only in-frame clones and drops some. The sample shows tens of thousands of clones, 89% of them seen only once. The sequences come from CD4+ or CD8+ T cells sorted from blood, collected in a trial of the OX40 agonist ivuxolimab. The receptors derive from an adult with an advanced solid tumor such as melanoma, head and neck, liver or kidney cancer.

The V call is TRBV9, the J call TRBJ2-7; D gene unclear. V lost 0 bases and J lost 7, with 8 bases in between. Germline values: CDR1 SGDLS, CDR2 YYNGEE. This CDR3 comprises 12 residues. The CDR3: CASSVGPAEQYV. The CDR3, as DNA: TGTGCCAGCAGCGTAGGGCCCGCAGAGCAGTACGTC.

V and J are TRBV7-9 and TRBJ2-5, with 7 positions matching TRBD1. The CDR3 spans 14 residues. Germline V gene data show CDR1 as SEHNR and CDR2 as FQNEAQ (reference sequence). V trimming: 5 bases; J trimming: 5 bases; junction bases outside the gene matches: 8. As DNA, the CDR3 is TGTGCCAGCAGCCTCCGACAGGGCCGGGAGACCCAGTACTTC. The encoded protein is CASSLRQGRETQYF.

The chain recombines TRBV18 with TRBJ1-1; D gene uncertain. Per the germline V gene, CDR1 is KGHSH and CDR2 is LQKENI. V lost 5 bases and J lost 3, with 16 bases in between. This CDR3 contains 15 residues. The CDR3 is CASSLTVVYDTEAFF. The CDR3 DNA reads TGTGCCAGCTCATTAACGGTCGTTTATGACACTGAAGCTTTCTTT.

The rearrangement joins TRBV10-3 to TRBJ1-1, with 9 bases matching TRBD1. CDR1 and CDR2 from the germline V gene are ENHRY and SYGVKD. V dropped 6 bases and J dropped 4; count of bases not matched to a gene: 9. There are 15 residues in the CDR3. CDR3 nucleotide sequence: TGTGCCATCAGCCCTGGACAGGGGCGGATCACTGAAGCTTTCTTT. Its protein is CAISPGQGRITEAFF.

The rearrangement links TRBV5-1 to TRBJ1-4, with 8 bases identical to TRBD1. The CDR3 spans 16 residues. Germline assignment: CDR1 SGHRS and CDR2 YFSETQ. The V gene end was trimmed by 2 bases and the J gene end by 2 bases; junction bases not matched to a gene: 5. The CDR3 sequence is CASSFGTGATNEKLFF. The CDR3 DNA follows: TGCGCCAGCAGCTTCGGGACAGGCGCTACTAATGAAAAACTGTTTTTT. The whole variable domain, filled in from reference TRBV5-1 and TRBJ1-4, reads KAGVTQTPRYLIKTRGQQVTLSCSPISGHRSVSWYQQTPGQGLQFLFEYFSETQRNKGNFPGRFSGRQFSNSRSEMNVSTLELGDSALYLCASSFGTGATNEKLFFGSGTQLSVL.

The rearrangement joins TRBV9 to TRBJ2-3; a possible D gene is TRBD2 (5 bases). Germline loops: CDR1 SGDLS, CDR2 YYNGEE. Trimming stripped 5 bases from V and 2 bases from J, with 9 bases between. This CDR3 has 13 residues. CDR3 sequence: CASSSGITDTQYF. CDR3 in DNA: TGTGCCAGCAGTTCCGGGATCACAGATACGCAGTATTTT.

This sequence joins TRBV20-1 and TRBJ2-5; D is ambiguous. The CDR3 is made up of 10 amino acids. The V gene's germline CDR1 is DFQATT and CDR2 SNEGSKA (reference sequence). Trimming took off 6 bases at V and 2 bases at J, with 4 bases between the two ends. The DNA for the CDR3 is TGCAGTGCAGGGCAAGAGACCCAGTACTTC. Its translation: CSAGQETQYF.

The J gene is TRBJ1-6, the V gene TRBV5-4; D is ambiguous. The V and J ends lost 4 bases and 8 bases respectively, with 7 bases between them. CDR1 is SGHNT and CDR2 is YYREEE in the germline V gene (reference sequence). The CDR3 extends over 12 amino acids. CDR3 DNA sequence: TGTGCCAGCAGCCCGCTTGATTCACCCCTCCACTTT. It encodes CASSPLDSPLHF.

The V call is TRBV2, the J call TRBJ2-5; the D call may be TRBD1 or TRBD2 (5 bases each). Germline V lookup: CDR1 SNHLY, CDR2 FYNNEI. The CDR3 totals 17 residues. V lost 6 bases, J lost 1 base, and 21 bases lay in between. The CDR3 protein is CASRFRGWDRPQETQYF. The CDR3 DNA is TGTGCCAGCAGGTTTCGCGGATGGGACCGCCCCCAAGAGACCCAGTACTTC.

V usage is TRBV18 and J usage is TRBJ1-1, with a tentative D call TRBD1 (5 bases). Trimming took 6 bases from V and 4 from J, leaving 27 bases between them. CDR1 and CDR2 from the germline V gene are KGHSH and LQKENI. This CDR3 is 18 amino acids long. The CDR3 loop is CASSAMGPGLKGGTEAFF. The CDR3 DNA reads TGTGCCAGCTCCGCAATGGGACCGGGCCTAAAGGGTGGCACTGAAGCTTTCTTT.

The chain combines TRBV11-2 with TRBJ2-3; 10 bases fit TRBD2. Germline lookup yields CDR1 SGHAT and CDR2 FQNNGV. CDR3 length: 16 residues. After removal of 5 bases from V and 4 bases from J, the junction contained 9 bases not matched to a gene. Written as DNA, the CDR3 is TGTGCCAGCAGCCTCCTAACCGGGACTAGCGCAGATACGCAGTATTTT. Its translation is CASSLLTGTSADTQYF.

The chain uses TRBV5-1 and TRBJ2-1; 8 bases match TRBD2. J lost 4 bases, V lost 7 bases, and 7 bases had no gene match. The germline V gene has CDR1 SGHRS and CDR2 YFSETQ. The CDR3 covers 14 residues. The CDR3, as DNA: TGCGCCAGCCGGACCGGGACTAGTTACAATGAGCAGTTCTTC. Residues: CASRTGTSYNEQFF.

This clone was counted a single time. V is TRBV6-6 and J is TRBJ1-4; D is unclear. Germline V gene sequence: CDR1 MNHNY, CDR2 SVGAGI (reference sequence). CDR3 size: 14 residues. V gave up 0 bases and J gave up 7 bases, with 9 bases separating them. The DNA for the CDR3 is TGTGCCAGCAGTTACTCAGGGTTCGGTGAAAAACTGTTTTTT. Its protein product is CASSYSGFGEKLFF.

This clone was counted once. V usage is TRBV5-1 and J usage is TRBJ2-7; unclear D gene. Germline CDR1 SGHRS, CDR2 YFSETQ. The CDR3 consists of 13 residues. V dropped 0 bases and J dropped 6 bases, with 10 bases sitting between them. The CDR3 is CASSLAQRGEQYF. The CDR3 region has the DNA TGCGCCAGCAGCTTGGCACAGAGAGGCGAGCAGTACTTC.

The J gene is TRBJ2-7, the V gene TRBV18; the match to TRBD2 covers 8 bases. The CDR3 covers 14 residues. V shed 3 bases and J 4 bases; nucleotides not matched to a gene: 5. From germline, CDR1 is KGHSH and CDR2 LQKENI. CDR3 loop: CASSPTSGTYEQYF. CDR3 nucleotides: TGTGCCAGCTCACCCACTAGCGGCACTTACGAGCAGTACTTC.

The chain is built from TRBV4-1 and TRBJ1-5; a weak D match, TRBD1 (6 bases). The V and J ends lost 0 bases and 9 bases respectively, with 15 bases between them. The CDR3 has 15 residues. Germline CDR1 MGHRA, CDR2 YSYEKL. The CDR3 loop reads CASSQEPGGRGPQHF. The CDR3 nucleotides are TGCGCCAGCAGCCAAGAACCGGGGGGCCGAGGGCCCCAGCATTTT.

The chain uses TRBV5-5 and TRBJ2-7; 8 nucleotides agree with TRBD2. This CDR3 region has 14 residues. The junction had 5 bases not matched to a gene; V was cut back by 1 base and J by 5 bases. Germline assignment: CDR1 SGHKS and CDR2 YYEKEE (reference sequence). CDR3 coding DNA: TGTGCCAGCAGCTTGCGACTAGCGTCTCACGAGCAGTACTTC. Protein: CASSLRLASHEQYF.

V and J are TRBV7-2 and TRBJ2-1; a possible D gene is TRBD2 (6 bases). Looked up from germline, CDR1 is SGHTA and CDR2 is FQGNSA. This CDR3 is 16 amino acids long. Between the trimmed V and J ends, which lost 5 bases and 7 bases, there was a span of 21 bases. This chain's CDR3 is CASSHPPSPGRNEQFF. CDR3 bases: TGTGCCAGCAGCCACCCCCCCAGCCCAGGGAGGAATGAGCAGTTCTTC.

The V call is TRBV27, the J call TRBJ2-5, with a tentative D call TRBD2 (5 bases). The germline CDR1 and CDR2 sequences are MNHEY and SMNVEV (reference sequence). This CDR3 region has 13 residues. Trimming stripped 5 bases from V and 2 bases from J, with 9 bases between. The CDR3 DNA is TGTGCCAGCAGTACCGGGAAACAAGAGACCCAGTACTTC. It yields the protein CASSTGKQETQYF.

V and J are TRBV5-3 and TRBJ2-7; weak D call: TRBD2 (5 bases). TRBV5-3 is annotated as an ORF whose role is uncertain. V lost 5 bases and J lost 2, with 11 bases in between. The CDR3 is 13 amino acids. The DNA of the CDR3 is TGTGCCAGAAGGGTGGCCGGGACCTACGAGCAGTACGTC. Its protein is CARRVAGTYEQYV.

DNA of the CDR3: TGTGCCAGCAGTAGGACAGGGAACACTGAAGCTTTCTTT. Its translation: CASSRTGNTEAFF. The rearrangement joins TRBV7-3 to TRBJ1-1; 7 nucleotides match TRBD1. The CDR3 is 13 residues long. The germline CDR1 and CDR2 sequences are SGHTA and FQGTGA. J gave up 1 base and V 6 bases, and 2 bases lay outside the gene matches.

The CDR3 region is CASSSQGRGNQPQHF. CDR3 sequence (DNA): TGTGCCAGCAGCTCCCAGGGTAGAGGCAATCAGCCCCAGCATTTT. The V call is TRBV5-6, the J call TRBJ1-5, with D perhaps matching TRBD1 (5 bases). Germline V gene lookup returns CDR1 SGHDT and CDR2 YYEEEE. V gave up 3 bases and J gave up 2 bases, with 12 bases separating them. The CDR3 has 15 residues.

In its sample, this clone was seen a few times. The chain employs TRBV9 and TRBJ1-1; 11 bases align to TRBD1. V shed 0 bases and J 4 bases; nucleotides not matched to a gene: 2. CDR1 SGDLS and CDR2 YYNGEE come from the germline V gene. The CDR3 consists of 15 residues. CDR3 bases: TGTGCCAGCAGCGTAGGGACAGGGGGCTTCACTGAAGCTTTCTTT. Its translation is CASSVGTGGFTEAFF.

This sequence joins TRBV28 and TRBJ1-4; D might be TRBD1 (6 bases). Trimming stripped 6 bases from V and 13 bases from J, with 21 bases between. CDR1 is MDHEN and CDR2 is SYDVKM in the germline V gene. This CDR3 contains 14 residues. CDR3 coding DNA: TGTGCCAGCAGGCCGGCTCCAGGGGCGGGGGGACTGTTTTTT. Protein product: CASRPAPGAGGLFF.

This clone appeared once. This chain joins TRBV30 and TRBJ2-1, with a possible D match to TRBD1 (6 bases). The V end was cut by 2 bases, the J end by 7 bases, with 9 bases between. CDR3 size: 12 residues. Germline CDR1 and CDR2: GTSNPN and SVGIG (reference sequence). The CDR3 loop is CAWSRQVNEQFF. CDR3 DNA sequence: TGTGCCTGGAGTCGACAGGTTAATGAGCAGTTCTTC. Filled out from reference TRBV30 and TRBJ2-1, the complete variable domain reads SQTIHQWPATLVQPVGSPLSLECTVEGTSNPNLYWYRQAAGRGLQLLFYSVGIGQISSEVPQNLSASRPQDRQFILSSKKLLLSDSGFYLCAWSRQVNEQFFGPGTRLTVL.

The V and J genes are TRBV6-5 and TRBJ2-7; 9 nucleotides match TRBD1. This CDR3 contains 15 residues. The junction had 3 bases not matched to a gene; V was cut back by 0 bases and J by 3 bases. Germline lookup yields CDR1 MNHEY and CDR2 SVGAGI. Here the CDR3 DNA reads TGTGCCAGCAGTTACTCCGGACAGGGGAGCTACGAGCAGTACTTC. The encoded protein is CASSYSGQGSYEQYF.

This clone was detected a few times. CDR3 protein: CASSHRTTPNEQFF. The CDR3 coding sequence is TGTGCCAGCAGCCATAGGACTACCCCCAATGAGCAGTTCTTC. The gene calls are TRBV14 and TRBJ2-1, with D possibly TRBD2 on 6 matching bases. The length of the CDR3 is 14 residues. The V gene's germline CDR1 is SGHDN and CDR2 FVKESK. The V gene lost 3 bases and the J gene lost 6 bases, with 12 bases spanning the gap. The variable domain in full, completed from reference TRBV14 and TRBJ2-1, reads EAGVTQFPSHSVIEKGQTVTLRCDPISGHDNLYWYRRVMGKEIKFLLHFVKESKQDESGMPNNRFLAERTGGTYSTLKVQPAELEDSGVYFCASSHRTTPNEQFFGPGTRLTVL.

The CDR3 DNA is TGTGCCAGCAGTTTAATGGGAGGTCAGCCCCAGCATTTT. Protein: CASSLMGGQPQHF. This rearrangement joins TRBV27 to TRBJ1-5; D not certain. The CDR3 has 13 residues. V was pared by 2 bases and J by 6 bases, with 8 bases between. Germline CDR1 reads MNHEY; CDR2 reads SMNVEV (reference sequence).

This clone was picked up one time. The chain joins TRBV5-1 to TRBJ1-3; the D gene is possibly TRBD1 (5 bases). The CDR3 covers 14 residues. Per germline, CDR1 SGHRS and CDR2 YFSETQ. V lost 5 bases to trimming and J lost 4 bases, with 13 bases between them. The CDR3 loop is CASSSQGSGNTIYF. Written as DNA, the CDR3 is TGCGCCAGCAGTTCCCAGGGATCCGGAAACACCATATATTTT.

V gene TRBV7-2 combines with J gene TRBJ2-7; TRBD2 is a possible D gene (6 bases). This CDR3 comprises 14 residues. The germline gives CDR1 SGHTA, CDR2 FQGNSA. V lost 3 bases to trimming and J lost 0 bases, with 9 bases between them. Here the CDR3 reads CASSFRDFSYEQYF. The CDR3, as DNA: TGTGCCAGCAGCTTCCGGGACTTCTCCTACGAGCAGTACTTC.

A single count supports this clone. The chain is built from TRBV4-3 and TRBJ2-5, with 11 bases that match TRBD2. V shed 2 bases and J 5 bases; nucleotides not matched to a gene: 7. CDR3 size: 16 residues. The germline V gene encodes CDR1 LGHNA and CDR2 YSLEER. The CDR3: CASSQLIAGGSETQYF. DNA for the CDR3: TGCGCCAGCAGCCAACTTATAGCGGGAGGGTCGGAGACCCAGTACTTC.